One sample yielded the 31 T cell receptor beta chains listed below, sequenced in a study of cytomegalovirus exposure and HLA in healthy donors. The primer mix had 60 Vbeta and 13 Jbeta primers. Assay used: immunoSEQ multiplex PCR; TCRdb lists only in-frame clones, some missing. The sample has about 90,000 clones; about 73% are singletons. Specimen: PBMCs. The source is a woman aged 40 to 50 in good health and CMV-seropositive.

In its sample, this clone was seen once. The chain combines TRBV27 with TRBJ2-5; the match to TRBD2 covers 9 bases. The CDR3 totals 19 residues. J was trimmed by 4 bases and V by 5 bases; bases with no gene match: 20. The germline V gene encodes CDR1 MNHEY and CDR2 SMNVEV (reference sequence). The CDR3 loop reads CASSPIPPFLAGVRETQYF. CDR3 coding DNA: TGTGCCAGCAGTCCGATACCCCCTTTTTTAGCGGGAGTCAGAGAGACCCAGTACTTC.

The rearrangement joins TRBV9 to TRBJ2-3, with 7 bases aligning to TRBD2. The trim removed 0 bases at V and 6 bases at J, leaving 13 bases unmatched. The CDR3 has 17 residues. Germline-derived CDR1 and CDR2 are SGDLS and YYNGEE. This CDR3 is CASSVAKGAGRTDTQYF. The CDR3 DNA reads as TGTGCCAGCAGCGTAGCTAAGGGAGCGGGGAGGACGGATACGCAGTATTTT. The full variable domain, rest sourced from reference TRBV9 and TRBJ2-3, is DSGVTQTPKHLITATGQRVTLRCSPRSGDLSVYWYQQSLDQGLQFLIQYYNGEERAKGNILERFSAQQFPDLHSELNLSSLELGDSALYFCASSVAKGAGRTDTQYFGPGTRLTVL.

V usage is TRBV5-6 and J usage is TRBJ1-5; possibly TRBD1 for D (5 bases). Trimming removed 1 base from V and 6 bases from J, with 11 bases in between. There are 14 residues in the CDR3. CDR1 is SGHDT, CDR2 YYEEEE, per germline. In nucleotides, the CDR3 is TGTGCCAGCAGCTTGATAGGGGTCGGTCAGCCCCAGCATTTT. This gives the protein CASSLIGVGQPQHF.

J is TRBJ1-1 and V is TRBV28; no clear D gene. Germline loops: CDR1 MDHEN, CDR2 SYDVKM. The CDR3 consists of 14 residues. Trimming shortened V by 4 bases and J by 1 base, and 10 bases separated the two germline ends. Here the CDR3 reads CASSYRPGNTEAFF. DNA for the CDR3: TGTGCCAGCAGTTATAGACCGGGGAACACTGAAGCTTTCTTT.

This chain joins TRBV27 and TRBJ2-7; 12 nucleotides match TRBD2. The CDR3 totals 16 residues. The ends lost 6 bases at V and 7 bases at J; junction bases unmatched: 13. Germline values: CDR1 MNHEY, CDR2 SMNVEV (reference sequence). CDR3 DNA: TGTGCCAGCAGGACTAGCGGGAGTTGGTTATTAGTGGAGCAGTACTTC. The encoded protein is CASRTSGSWLLVEQYF.

The rearrangement links TRBV19 to TRBJ1-5, with D hard to call. This CDR3 is built from 13 residues. In germline, CDR1 is LNHDA, CDR2 SQIVND (reference sequence). Trimming stripped 0 bases from V and 7 bases from J, with 7 bases between. Here the CDR3 reads CASSIEAGQPQHF. The CDR3 coding sequence is TGTGCCAGTAGTATAGAGGCGGGCCAGCCCCAGCATTTT.

V and J are TRBV27 and TRBJ2-3, with D possibly being TRBD1 (5 bases). Germline V CDR1 and CDR2: MNHEY, SMNVEV (reference sequence). V was clipped by 7 bases and J by 3 bases, with 14 bases between them. The CDR3 extends over 14 amino acids. CDR3: CASMEQGRTDTQYF. DNA of the CDR3: TGTGCCAGCATGGAGCAGGGCAGGACAGATACGCAGTATTTT.

The chain couples TRBV16 to TRBJ2-5; D call uncertain. TRBJ2-7 matches the DNA end more closely, so the J call is doubtful. This CDR3 has 12 amino acids. Germline lookup yields CDR1 KGHSY and CDR2 FQNENV. CDR3 in DNA: TGTGCCAGCAGCCAATTCCGTCCCGAGCAGTACTTC. Translating gives CASSQFRPEQYF.

This clone was counted a few times. The chain links TRBV4-2 to TRBJ2-3, with 15 bases matching TRBD2. This CDR3 has 19 amino acids. Germline V lookup: CDR1 LGHNA, CDR2 YNFKEQ. Trimming cost V 3 bases and J 2 bases; bases outside gene matches: 9. CDR3: CASSHSRGLAGGTTDTQYF. In nucleotides, the CDR3 is TGTGCCAGCAGCCACTCCAGGGGACTAGCGGGGGGAACCACAGATACGCAGTATTTT.

The rearrangement links TRBV5-4 to TRBJ1-2, with 7 bases matching TRBD1. The germline CDR1 and CDR2 sequences are SGHNT and YYREEE (reference sequence). The CDR3 is 16 residues long. The J segment lost 3 bases and the V segment lost 0 bases, leaving 8 bases of the junction unmatched. The CDR3 DNA is TGTGCCAGCAGCTTGGCAGGAGGGGGCGGGGACTATGGCTACACCTTC. The encoded protein is CASSLAGGGGDYGYTF. Supplemented by reference TRBV5-4 and TRBJ1-2, the full variable domain reads ETGVTQSPTHLIKTRGQQVTLRCSSQSGHNTVSWYQQALGQGPQFIFQYYREEENGRGNFPPRFSGLQFPNYSSELNVNALELDDSALYLCASSLAGGGGDYGYTFGSGTRLTVV.

DNA for the CDR3: TGTGCCAGCAGCTATTCCTGGGCGGGAGGTACAGATACGCAGTATTTT. This sequence encodes CASSYSWAGGTDTQYF. The chain recombines TRBV7-2 with TRBJ2-3; 8 bases line up with TRBD2. The CDR3 sequence is 16 residues long. V lost 4 bases to trimming and J lost 3 bases; unmatched junction nucleotides: 9. Germline V gives CDR1 SGHTA, CDR2 FQGNSA.

This clone was picked up a small number of times. V usage is TRBV6-5 and J usage is TRBJ2-7; TRBD1 matches at 9 bases. The V segment lost 6 bases and the J segment 3 bases; nucleotides outside the gene matches: 3. Germline V gene sequence: CDR1 MNHEY, CDR2 SVGAGI. The CDR3 totals 13 residues. The DNA for the CDR3 is TGTGCCAGCAGCATGGGACAGGGCTACGAGCAGTACTTC. Residues: CASSMGQGYEQYF.

V is TRBV28 and J is TRBJ2-7, with D possibly being TRBD2 (6 bases). V lost 6 bases and J lost 2, with 8 bases in between. Germline loops: CDR1 MDHEN, CDR2 SYDVKM. The CDR3 totals 12 residues. CDR3 sequence: CASRGGTYEQYF. In nucleotides, the CDR3 is TGTGCCAGCAGGGGGGGTACCTACGAGCAGTACTTC.

This clone was detected once. This chain joins TRBV18 and TRBJ2-7; 10 bases fit TRBD1. From germline, CDR1 is KGHSH and CDR2 LQKENI. The CDR3 runs 16 residues. V lost 0 bases, J lost 3 bases, and 5 bases stayed unmatched. The CDR3: CASSPPMTGGGYEQYF. The CDR3 bases are TGTGCCAGCTCACCACCGATGACAGGGGGCGGCTACGAGCAGTACTTC.

This clone was picked up one time. The chain employs TRBV30 and TRBJ1-1, with D maybe TRBD1 (5 bases). V shed 3 bases and J shed 4 bases, with 15 bases lying between them. The CDR3 is 14 amino acids. The V gene's germline CDR1 is GTSNPN and CDR2 SVGIG (reference sequence). The chain's CDR3 is CAWSPGLGSTEAFF. The CDR3 region has the DNA TGTGCCTGGAGCCCGGGACTTGGGAGCACTGAAGCTTTCTTT.

The CDR3 bases are TGCGCCAGCAGCCAAGGGGGGGGACTAGCGGGAGGAGCTCGGAACGAGCAGTACTTC. It translates to CASSQGGGLAGGARNEQYF. The chain couples TRBV4-3 to TRBJ2-7, with 15 bases fitting TRBD2. After removal of 1 base from V and 5 bases from J, the junction contained 12 bases not matched to a gene. Germline-derived CDR1 and CDR2 are LGHNA and YSLEER. This CDR3 has 19 amino acids.

The chain is built from TRBV7-9 and TRBJ2-2; the D is unclear. The CDR3 is 12 amino acids. Deletions cut 5 bases from V and 5 bases from J, with 6 bases between. The germline gives CDR1 SEHNR, CDR2 FQNEAQ (reference sequence). CDR3 DNA sequence: TGTGCCAGCAGCCGCGGTACCGGGGAGCTGTTTTTT. Its protein is CASSRGTGELFF.

The V call is TRBV18, the J call TRBJ1-1; D possibly corresponds to TRBD1 (6 bases). The germline V gene encodes CDR1 KGHSH and CDR2 LQKENI. The CDR3 totals 14 residues. Trimming pared 6 bases from V and 5 bases from J, leaving 16 bases between. For the CDR3, the DNA is TGTGCCAGCTCTCCTCCTGGGGGCTTTACTGAAGCTTTCTTT. Translation gives CASSPPGGFTEAFF.

The chain links TRBV9 to TRBJ2-3, with 9 bases aligning to TRBD2. Germline CDR1 reads SGDLS; CDR2 reads YYNGEE. This CDR3 has 16 residues. V lost 3 bases and J lost 4; bases outside the gene matches: 9. CDR3 sequence reads: CASSAPGLAKADTQYF. CDR3 coding DNA: TGTGCCAGCAGCGCCCCCGGACTAGCGAAAGCAGATACGCAGTATTTT.

The chain's CDR3 is CAISETGPRQPQHF. The DNA for the CDR3 is TGTGCCATCAGTGAAACAGGGCCCCGTCAGCCCCAGCATTTT. This sequence joins TRBV10-3 and TRBJ1-5; D possibly corresponds to TRBD1 (6 bases). Trimming stripped 3 bases from V and 6 bases from J, with 12 bases between. This CDR3 has 14 amino acids. Germline V gene lookup returns CDR1 ENHRY and CDR2 SYGVKD.

The chain couples TRBV4-3 to TRBJ2-1; D is undetermined. The CDR3 length is 14 residues. V lost 0 bases to trimming and J lost 4 bases, with 7 bases between them. Germline-derived CDR1 and CDR2 are LGHNA and YSLEER. The CDR3 loop reads CASSQETGYNEQFF. In DNA, the CDR3 is TGCGCCAGCAGCCAAGAAACCGGTTACAATGAGCAGTTCTTC.

The gene calls are TRBV29-1 and TRBJ1-2; tentative D call: TRBD1 (6 bases). Germline CDR1 is SQVTM and CDR2 is ANQGSEA. The CDR3 extends over 12 amino acids. V lost 4 bases to trimming and J lost 8 bases, with 14 bases between them. The CDR3 coding sequence is TGCAGCGTTGGGGAACAGGGTATCGGCTACACCTTC. It specifies CSVGEQGIGYTF.

This chain links TRBV11-3 with TRBJ2-7; TRBD1 agrees at 12 bases. Germline loops: CDR1 SGHNT, CDR2 YENEEA. V dropped 3 bases and J dropped 5; count of bases not matched to a gene: 14. The CDR3 has 18 residues. Here the CDR3 DNA reads TGTGCCAGCAGCTTTTGGCCACCCCCGGGACAGGGGGCCGACGAGCAGTACTTC. It encodes CASSFWPPPGQGADEQYF.

Only one count was recorded for this clone. This chain links TRBV7-8 with TRBJ2-5; TRBD2 might be the D (5 bases). Germline V CDR1 and CDR2: SGHVS, FQNEAQ. This CDR3 comprises 17 residues. Trimming took 5 bases from V and 2 from J, leaving 21 bases between them. The CDR3 is CASSPPEAGGPQETQYF. In DNA form, the CDR3 reads TGTGCCAGCAGCCCCCCCGAGGCGGGTGGGCCACAAGAGACCCAGTACTTC.

The chain joins TRBV9 to TRBJ2-2; D is perhaps TRBD2 (6 bases). The CDR3 spans 13 residues. Trimming shortened V by 5 bases and J by 5 bases, and 10 bases separated the two germline ends. Germline CDR1 SGDLS, CDR2 YYNGEE. CDR3 protein: CASSSGPTGELFF. CDR3 sequence (DNA): TGTGCCAGCAGTAGCGGACCGACCGGGGAGCTGTTTTTT.

Only one count was recorded for this clone. This sequence joins TRBV6-5 and TRBJ2-5; 9 positions match TRBD2. CDR3 size: 15 residues. The junction had 18 bases not matched to a gene; V was cut back by 8 bases and J by 11 bases. Per the germline V gene, CDR1 is MNHEY and CDR2 is SVGAGI. The CDR3 coding sequence is TGTGCCAGCGGCCCCGGGCGGGAGGGCCTCCGTGGGCAGTACTTC. It specifies CASGPGREGLRGQYF.

The rearrangement links TRBV5-1 to TRBJ1-3, with unresolved D. The CDR3 sequence is 15 residues long. V dropped 4 bases and J dropped 1 base, with 12 bases sitting between them. CDR1 and CDR2 from the germline V gene are SGHRS and YFSETQ. CDR3 sequence: CASSRELASGNTIYF. CDR3 DNA: TGCGCCAGCAGCCGAGAGCTCGCGTCTGGAAACACCATATATTTT.

The chain couples TRBV20-1 to TRBJ2-7, with D tentatively TRBD2 (6 bases). Per germline, CDR1 DFQATT and CDR2 SNEGSKA (reference sequence). The CDR3 sequence is 11 residues long. The V end lost 3 bases, the J end lost 5 bases, and 8 bases lay between the germline ends. For the CDR3, the DNA is TGCAGTGCTAGTTCGGGAGACGAGCAGTACTTC. Its protein is CSASSGDEQYF.

The J gene is TRBJ2-5, the V gene TRBV29-1, with 8 bases aligning to TRBD1. The J segment lost 5 bases and the V segment lost 6 bases, leaving 5 bases of the junction unmatched. CDR1 is SQVTM, CDR2 ANQGSEA, per germline. The CDR3 runs to 12 residues. The CDR3 spells CSVTGDGETQYF. CDR3 bases: TGCAGCGTGACAGGGGATGGGGAGACCCAGTACTTC.

CDR3 DNA: TGTGCCACCACAGACTCCTACGAGCAGTACTTC. Translation gives CATTDSYEQYF. V and J are TRBV2 and TRBJ2-7; no definite D call. CDR1 and CDR2 (germline): SNHLY, FYNNEI. CDR3 size: 11 residues. Trimming cost V 10 bases and J 0 bases, with 7 bases left between them.

V and J are TRBV2 and TRBJ2-1; TRBD2 is a possible D gene (5 bases). The germline V gene has CDR1 SNHLY and CDR2 FYNNEI. The length of the CDR3 is 14 residues. The V end was cut by 6 bases, the J end by 7 bases, with 16 bases between. This CDR3 is CASRTRIKPNEQFF. The DNA for the CDR3 is TGTGCCAGCAGAACTAGAATAAAGCCTAATGAGCAGTTCTTC. Full variable domain (rest looked up from reference TRBV2 and TRBJ2-1): EPEVTQTPSHQVTQMGQEVILRCVPISNHLYFYWYRQILGQKVEFLVSFYNNEISEKSEIFDDQFSVERPDGSNFTLKIRSTKLEDSAMYFCASRTRIKPNEQFFGPGTRLTVL.